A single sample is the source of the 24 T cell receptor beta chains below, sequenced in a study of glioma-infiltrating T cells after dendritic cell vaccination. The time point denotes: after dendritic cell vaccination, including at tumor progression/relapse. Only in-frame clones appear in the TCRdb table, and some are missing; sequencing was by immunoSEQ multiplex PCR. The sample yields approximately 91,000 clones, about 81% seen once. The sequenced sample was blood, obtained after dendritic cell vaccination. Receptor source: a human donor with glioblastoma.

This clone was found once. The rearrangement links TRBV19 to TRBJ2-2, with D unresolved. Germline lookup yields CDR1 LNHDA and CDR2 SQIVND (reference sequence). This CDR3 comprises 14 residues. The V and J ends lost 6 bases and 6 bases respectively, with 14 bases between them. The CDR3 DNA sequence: TGTGCCAGTAGCCCTCTAGTATCCGCCGGGGAGCTGTTTTTT. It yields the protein CASSPLVSAGELFF.

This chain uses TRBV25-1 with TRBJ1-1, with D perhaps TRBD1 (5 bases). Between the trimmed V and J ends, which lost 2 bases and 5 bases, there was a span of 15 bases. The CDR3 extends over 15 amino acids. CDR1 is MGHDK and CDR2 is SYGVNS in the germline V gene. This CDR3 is CASSEGGGVWTEAFF. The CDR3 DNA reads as TGTGCCAGCAGTGAAGGGGGAGGGGTATGGACTGAAGCTTTCTTT.

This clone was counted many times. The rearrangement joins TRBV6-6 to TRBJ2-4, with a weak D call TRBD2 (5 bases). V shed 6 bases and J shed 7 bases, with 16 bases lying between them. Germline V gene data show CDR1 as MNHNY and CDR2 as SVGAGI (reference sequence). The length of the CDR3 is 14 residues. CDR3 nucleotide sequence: TGTGCCAGCAGCGTCACCACGGAGGATAACATTCAGTACTTC. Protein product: CASSVTTEDNIQYF.

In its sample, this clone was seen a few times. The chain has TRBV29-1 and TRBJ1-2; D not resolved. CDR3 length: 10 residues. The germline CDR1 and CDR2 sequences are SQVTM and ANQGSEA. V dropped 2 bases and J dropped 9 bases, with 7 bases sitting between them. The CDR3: CSVEQKSYTF. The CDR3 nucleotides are TGCAGCGTTGAACAGAAAAGCTACACCTTC.

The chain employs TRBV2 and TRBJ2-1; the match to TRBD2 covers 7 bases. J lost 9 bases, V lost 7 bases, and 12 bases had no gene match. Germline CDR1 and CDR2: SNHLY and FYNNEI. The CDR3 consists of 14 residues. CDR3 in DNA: TGTGCCAGCACACTAGGAACCACGGGGGGTGAGCAGTTCTTC. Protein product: CASTLGTTGGEQFF. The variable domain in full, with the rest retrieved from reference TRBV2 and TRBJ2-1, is EPEVTQTPSHQVTQMGQEVILRCVPISNHLYFYWYRQILGQKVEFLVSFYNNEISEKSEIFDDQFSVERPDGSNFTLKIRSTKLEDSAMYFCASTLGTTGGEQFFGPGTRLTVL.

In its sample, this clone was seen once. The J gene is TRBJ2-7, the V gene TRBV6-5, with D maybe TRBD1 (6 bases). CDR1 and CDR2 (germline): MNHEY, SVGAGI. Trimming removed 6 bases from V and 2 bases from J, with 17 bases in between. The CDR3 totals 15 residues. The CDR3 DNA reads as TGTGCCAGCAGCCTCAACAGGGTTCTCGCCTACGAGCAGTACTTC. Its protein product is CASSLNRVLAYEQYF.

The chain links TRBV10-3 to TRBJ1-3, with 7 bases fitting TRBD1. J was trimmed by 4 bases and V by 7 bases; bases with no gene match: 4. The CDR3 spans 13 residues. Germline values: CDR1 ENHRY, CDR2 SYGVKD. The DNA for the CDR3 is TGTGCCATCAATAGGGGGCCGGGAAACACCATATATTTT. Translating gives CAINRGPGNTIYF.

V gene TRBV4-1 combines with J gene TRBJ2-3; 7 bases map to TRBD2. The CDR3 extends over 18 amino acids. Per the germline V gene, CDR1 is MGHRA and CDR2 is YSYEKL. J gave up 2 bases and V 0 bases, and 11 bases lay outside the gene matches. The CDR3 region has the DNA TGCGCCAGCAGCCAAGATTTGCGGCGGGGGATCATCACAGATACGCAGTATTTT. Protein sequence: CASSQDLRRGIITDTQYF.

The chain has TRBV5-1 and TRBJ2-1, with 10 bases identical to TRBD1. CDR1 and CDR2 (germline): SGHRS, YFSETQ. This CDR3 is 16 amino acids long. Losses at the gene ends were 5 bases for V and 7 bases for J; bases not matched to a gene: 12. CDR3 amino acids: CASSNGQGGVRNEQFF. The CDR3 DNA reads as TGCGCCAGCAGTAACGGACAGGGGGGGGTCCGAAATGAGCAGTTCTTC.

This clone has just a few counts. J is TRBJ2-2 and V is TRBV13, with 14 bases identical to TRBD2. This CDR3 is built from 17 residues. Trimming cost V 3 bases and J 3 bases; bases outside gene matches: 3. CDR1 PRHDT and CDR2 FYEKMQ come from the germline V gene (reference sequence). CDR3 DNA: TGTGCCAGCAGCTTGACTAGCGGGGGGGTTTACACCGGGGAGCTGTTTTTT. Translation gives CASSLTSGGVYTGELFF.

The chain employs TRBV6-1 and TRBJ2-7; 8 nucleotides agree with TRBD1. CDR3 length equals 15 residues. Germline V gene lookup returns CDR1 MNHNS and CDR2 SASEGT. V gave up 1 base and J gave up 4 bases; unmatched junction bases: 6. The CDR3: CASSEGTGGMYEQYF. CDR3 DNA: TGTGCCAGCAGTGAAGGTACAGGGGGTATGTACGAGCAGTACTTC.

The CDR3 sequence is CASSEAGGKQYV. The CDR3 DNA reads as TGTGCCAGCAGTGAAGCAGGGGGCAAGCAGTACGTC. The chain joins TRBV2 to TRBJ2-7, with 7 nucleotides matching TRBD1. Germline assignment: CDR1 SNHLY and CDR2 FYNNEI. V gave up 0 bases and J gave up 8 bases; unmatched junction bases: 1. This CDR3 region has 12 residues.

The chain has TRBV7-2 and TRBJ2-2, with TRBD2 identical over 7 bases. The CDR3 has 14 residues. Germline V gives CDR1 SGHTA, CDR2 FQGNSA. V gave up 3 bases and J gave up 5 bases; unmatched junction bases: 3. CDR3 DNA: TGTGCCAGCAGCTTTCTAGCGGAGACCGGGGAGCTGTTTTTT. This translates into CASSFLAETGELFF.

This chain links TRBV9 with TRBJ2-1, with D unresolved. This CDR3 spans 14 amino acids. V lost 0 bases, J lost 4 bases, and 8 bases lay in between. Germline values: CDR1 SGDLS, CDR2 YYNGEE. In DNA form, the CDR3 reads TGTGCCAGCAGCGTAGACAGTATGTACAATGAGCAGTTCTTC. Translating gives CASSVDSMYNEQFF.

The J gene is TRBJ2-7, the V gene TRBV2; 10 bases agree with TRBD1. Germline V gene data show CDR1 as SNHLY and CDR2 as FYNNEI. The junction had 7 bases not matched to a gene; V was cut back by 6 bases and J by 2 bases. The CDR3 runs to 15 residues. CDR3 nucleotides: TGTGCCAGCAGGAACCGGGACAGGGGACCCTACGAGCAGTACTTC. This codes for CASRNRDRGPYEQYF. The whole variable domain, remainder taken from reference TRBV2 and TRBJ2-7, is EPEVTQTPSHQVTQMGQEVILRCVPISNHLYFYWYRQILGQKVEFLVSFYNNEISEKSEIFDDQFSVERPDGSNFTLKIRSTKLEDSAMYFCASRNRDRGPYEQYFGPGTRLTVT.

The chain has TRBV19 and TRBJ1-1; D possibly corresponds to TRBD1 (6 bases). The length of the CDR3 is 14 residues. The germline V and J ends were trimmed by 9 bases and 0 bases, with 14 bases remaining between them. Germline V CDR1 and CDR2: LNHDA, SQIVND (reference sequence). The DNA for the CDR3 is TGTGCCAGCAACCCGGACAGTATGAACACTGAAGCTTTCTTT. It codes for CASNPDSMNTEAFF.

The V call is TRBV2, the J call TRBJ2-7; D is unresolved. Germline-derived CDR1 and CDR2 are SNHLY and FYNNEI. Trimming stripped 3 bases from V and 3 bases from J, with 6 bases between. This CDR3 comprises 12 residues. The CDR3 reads CASSDTLYEQYF. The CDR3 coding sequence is TGTGCCAGCAGTGACACTCTCTACGAGCAGTACTTC.

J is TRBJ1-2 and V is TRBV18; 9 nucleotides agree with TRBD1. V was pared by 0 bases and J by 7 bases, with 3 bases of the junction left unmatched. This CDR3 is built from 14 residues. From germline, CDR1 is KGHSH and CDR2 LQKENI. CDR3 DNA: TGTGCCAGCTCACCACCGACAGGGGGGTTTGGCTACACCTTC. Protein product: CASSPPTGGFGYTF. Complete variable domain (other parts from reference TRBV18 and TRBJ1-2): NAGVMQNPRHLVRRRGQEARLRCSPMKGHSHVYWYRQLPEEGLKFMVYLQKENIIDESGMPKERFSAEFPKEGPSILRIQQVVRGDSAAYFCASSPPTGGFGYTFGSGTRLTVV.

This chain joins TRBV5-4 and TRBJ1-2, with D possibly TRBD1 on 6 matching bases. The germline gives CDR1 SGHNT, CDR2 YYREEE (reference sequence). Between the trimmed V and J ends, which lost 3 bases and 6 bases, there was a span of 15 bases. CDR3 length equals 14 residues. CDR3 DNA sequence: TGTGCCAGCAGCTCCGGACAGACTTCGGATGGCTACACCTTC. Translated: CASSSGQTSDGYTF.

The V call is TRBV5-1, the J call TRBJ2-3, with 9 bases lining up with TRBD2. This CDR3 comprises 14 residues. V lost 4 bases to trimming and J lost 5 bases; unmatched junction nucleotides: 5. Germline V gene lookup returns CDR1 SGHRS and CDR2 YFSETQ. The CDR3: CASSPGLARDTQYF. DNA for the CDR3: TGCGCCAGCAGCCCCGGACTAGCGAGAGATACGCAGTATTTT.

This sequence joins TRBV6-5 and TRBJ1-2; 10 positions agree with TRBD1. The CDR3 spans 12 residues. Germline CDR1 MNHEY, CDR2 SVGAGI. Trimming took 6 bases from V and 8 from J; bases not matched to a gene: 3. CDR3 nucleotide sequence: TGTGCCAGCAGCAGGGACAGGGGCGGCTACACCTTC. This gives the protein CASSRDRGGYTF.

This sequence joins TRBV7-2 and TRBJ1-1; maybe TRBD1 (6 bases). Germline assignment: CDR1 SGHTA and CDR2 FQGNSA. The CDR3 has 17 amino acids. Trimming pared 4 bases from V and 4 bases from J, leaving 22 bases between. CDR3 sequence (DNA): TGTGCCAGCAGCTCCTATAGGCCCCGTAGAGGGGGCACTGAAGCTTTCTTT. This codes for CASSSYRPRRGGTEAFF.

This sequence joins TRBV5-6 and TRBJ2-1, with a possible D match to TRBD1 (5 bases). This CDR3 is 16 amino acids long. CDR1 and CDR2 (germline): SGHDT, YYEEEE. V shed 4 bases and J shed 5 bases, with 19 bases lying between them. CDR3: CASSPVGQGGHNEQFF. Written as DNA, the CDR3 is TGTGCCAGCAGCCCGGTAGGGCAGGGTGGCCACAATGAGCAGTTCTTC.

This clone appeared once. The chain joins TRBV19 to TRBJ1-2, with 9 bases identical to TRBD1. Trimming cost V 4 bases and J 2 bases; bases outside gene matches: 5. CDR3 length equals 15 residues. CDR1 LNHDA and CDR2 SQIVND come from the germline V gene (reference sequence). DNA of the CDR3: TGTGCCAGTAGTACCACCGGGACAGGGAACTATGGCTACACCTTC. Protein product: CASSTTGTGNYGYTF.